This entry lists 21 T cell receptor beta chains sequenced from one sample in a study of blood T cell repertoires in COVID-19 (dated by TCRdb to about 2020). Library generation was performed with the immunoSEQ multiplex PCR assay. TCRdb mirrors the immuneACCESS table, restricted to in-frame sequences. Some clones are absent from its copies; in checked studies, under half trace to an unresolved V gene, and the reason for the others is unknown. The sample table shows a few hundred thousand clones, and around 90% are seen once. The ten largest clones add up to approximately 8.5% of the sample. The sequencing input was peripheral blood. The receptor set was obtained from a young man with active or convalescent COVID-19.

The chain couples TRBV7-3 to TRBJ2-3, with 9 bases matching TRBD2. This CDR3 comprises 14 residues. J was trimmed by 5 bases and V by 3 bases; bases with no gene match: 3. From germline, CDR1 is SGHTA and CDR2 FQGTGA. CDR3 amino acids: CASSLVSGGDTQYF. In DNA, the CDR3 is TGTGCCAGCAGCTTGGTTAGCGGGGGAGATACGCAGTATTTT.

This clone was recorded only once. This chain links TRBV6-6 with TRBJ2-7, with D perhaps matching TRBD1 (5 bases). This CDR3 comprises 12 residues. Between the trimmed V and J ends, which lost 8 bases and 6 bases, there was a span of 14 bases. Germline V gene data show CDR1 as MNHNY and CDR2 as SVGAGI (reference sequence). The CDR3 sequence: CASGKSRVEQYF. CDR3 coding DNA: TGTGCCAGCGGGAAGTCCAGGGTCGAGCAGTACTTC.

The chain uses TRBV29-1 and TRBJ2-2, with D possibly matching TRBD1 (6 bases). This CDR3 region has 15 residues. V was shortened by 7 bases and J by 3 bases, with 18 bases between the two germline ends. Germline V gives CDR1 SQVTM, CDR2 ANQGSEA. This CDR3 reads CSEPGHAGYTGELFF. Written as DNA, the CDR3 is TGCAGCGAACCGGGACACGCGGGTTACACCGGGGAGCTGTTTTTT.

V is TRBV10-2 and J is TRBJ2-1; 11 bases fit TRBD2. The germline V gene has CDR1 WSHSY and CDR2 SAAADI. The CDR3 contains 15 residues. The V segment lost 2 bases and the J segment 3 bases; nucleotides outside the gene matches: 0. CDR3 protein: CASSEGTSGYNEQFF. The CDR3 region has the DNA TGCGCCAGCAGTGAGGGGACTAGCGGCTACAATGAGCAGTTCTTC.

This clone has a single count. The CDR3 is CASTRLGGSTDTQYF. CDR3 DNA: TGTGCCAGTACCCGCTTGGGGGGAAGCACAGATACGCAGTATTTT. The chain is built from TRBV19 and TRBJ2-3, with D possibly TRBD2 on 6 matching bases. The CDR3 is 15 amino acids. With 7 bases removed from V and 0 bases from J, the gap between germline ends came to 14 bases. Looked up from germline, CDR1 is LNHDA and CDR2 is SQIVND (reference sequence).

This sequence joins TRBV27 and TRBJ1-4; 9 nucleotides agree with TRBD1. The trim removed 5 bases at V and 6 bases at J, leaving 7 bases unmatched. The CDR3 covers 15 residues. Germline V lookup: CDR1 MNHEY, CDR2 SMNVEV (reference sequence). The CDR3 reads CASSDTGGGHEKLFF. CDR3 in DNA: TGTGCCAGCAGTGATACAGGGGGCGGCCATGAAAAACTGTTTTTT.

The chain couples TRBV5-4 to TRBJ1-1, with D possibly matching TRBD1 (5 bases). Trimming pared 2 bases from V and 2 bases from J, leaving 10 bases between. Germline V gene lookup returns CDR1 SGHNT and CDR2 YYREEE (reference sequence). CDR3 length equals 14 residues. CDR3 loop: CASSFWGGNTEAFF. The CDR3, as DNA: TGTGCCAGCAGCTTTTGGGGCGGTAACACTGAAGCTTTCTTT.

About this clone: A read error may account for a junction end that differs from germline. The chain has TRBV19 and TRBJ1-1, with 9 bases lining up with TRBD1. The CDR3 runs to 15 residues. Per the germline V gene, CDR1 is LNHDA and CDR2 is SQIVND (reference sequence). CDR3: CASSIRDRANSEAFF. The CDR3 region has the DNA TGTGCCAGTAGTATCAGGGACAGGGCGAACTCTGAAGCTTTCTTT.

The chain has TRBV7-6 and TRBJ2-3, with TRBD2 identical over 13 bases. Looked up from germline, CDR1 is SGHVS and CDR2 is FNYEAQ. The CDR3 totals 16 residues. V shed 5 bases, J shed 5 bases, and the junction held 7 bases outside the gene matches. The CDR3 sequence: CASSTRLAGGGDTQYF. CDR3 DNA sequence: TGTGCCAGCAGCACCCGACTAGCGGGGGGAGGAGATACGCAGTATTTT. Full variable domain (remainder filled in from reference TRBV7-6 and TRBJ2-3): GAGVSQSPRYKVTKRGQDVALRCDPISGHVSLYWYRQALGQGPEFLTYFNYEAQQDKSGLPNDRFSAERPEGSISTLTIQRTEQRDSAMYRCASSTRLAGGGDTQYFGPGTRLTVL.

This chain connects TRBV11-2 to TRBJ1-2, with TRBD1 matching over 7 bases. The length of the CDR3 is 13 residues. Germline assignment: CDR1 SGHAT and CDR2 FQNNGV. After removal of 10 bases from V and 4 bases from J, the junction contained 9 bases not matched to a gene. CDR3 residues: CATGDSLVYGYTF. The DNA for the CDR3 is TGTGCCACAGGGGACAGCCTGGTCTATGGCTACACCTTC. The full variable domain, with the rest looked up from reference TRBV11-2 and TRBJ1-2, is EAGVAQSPRYKIIEKRQSVAFWCNPISGHATLYWYQQILGQGPKLLIQFQNNGVVDDSQLPKDRFSAERLKGVDSTLKIQPAKLEDSAVYLCATGDSLVYGYTFGSGTRLTVV.

The chain has TRBV29-1 and TRBJ1-2; 8 bases line up with TRBD1. J was trimmed by 2 bases and V by 7 bases; bases with no gene match: 6. Germline values: CDR1 SQVTM, CDR2 ANQGSEA. This CDR3 is 13 amino acids long. The CDR3 DNA is TGCAGCGCCCAGGACAGGGTCAACTATGGCTACACCTTC. Translating it yields CSAQDRVNYGYTF.

This sequence joins TRBV15 and TRBJ2-7, with 8 bases aligning to TRBD1. The CDR3 totals 16 residues. V shed 0 bases and J 2 bases; nucleotides not matched to a gene: 6. Germline-derived CDR1 and CDR2 are LNHNV and YYDKDF (reference sequence). DNA for the CDR3: TGTGCCACCAGCAGAGAGCACAGGGGGAGGACCTACGAGCAGTACTTC. It encodes CATSREHRGRTYEQYF.

V usage is TRBV5-1 and J usage is TRBJ1-6, with D perhaps TRBD1 (5 bases). Germline V lookup: CDR1 SGHRS, CDR2 YFSETQ. The CDR3 runs to 13 residues. The V end was cut by 6 bases, the J end by 9 bases, with 13 bases between. CDR3 DNA sequence: TGCGCCAGCAAGGTCAGGGAGGGTTCACCCCTCCACTTT. The encoded protein is CASKVREGSPLHF.

This clone showed up just once. The rearrangement joins TRBV28 to TRBJ2-3; no firm D call. The CDR3 length is 14 residues. CDR1 is MDHEN, CDR2 SYDVKM, per germline. Trimming removed 3 bases at V and 0 bases at J, with 7 bases between. The CDR3 is CASSFKKSTDTQYF. In DNA, the CDR3 is TGTGCCAGCAGTTTTAAAAAAAGCACAGATACGCAGTATTTT. The complete variable domain, with remaining parts taken from reference TRBV28 and TRBJ2-3, reads DVKVTQSSRYLVKRTGEKVFLECVQDMDHENMFWYRQDPGLGLRLIYFSYDVKMKEKGDIPEGYSVSREKKERFSLILESASTNQTSMYLCASSFKKSTDTQYFGPGTRLTVL.

This clone has just one count. The chain couples TRBV5-6 to TRBJ2-3, with 7 bases identical to TRBD2. The CDR3 is made up of 16 amino acids. Germline trimming cut 4 bases from V and 4 bases from J; bases unmatched to any gene: 12. Germline values: CDR1 SGHDT, CDR2 YYEEEE. CDR3 sequence: CASSPGLAGPADTQYF. CDR3 nucleotide sequence: TGTGCCAGCAGCCCGGGGTTAGCGGGCCCGGCAGATACGCAGTATTTT.

This clone has a single count. This chain joins TRBV11-2 and TRBJ2-1; 9 bases align to TRBD2. Germline loops: CDR1 SGHAT, CDR2 FQNNGV. This CDR3 is 18 amino acids long. After removal of 0 bases from V and 2 bases from J, the junction contained 8 bases not matched to a gene. The CDR3 reads CASSLDRVAGAPYNEQFF. The CDR3 coding sequence is TGTGCCAGCAGCTTAGATAGGGTAGCGGGGGCCCCCTACAATGAGCAGTTCTTC.

The chain is built from TRBV3-1 (or the pseudogene TRBV3-2) and TRBJ2-1, with D possibly being TRBD1 (5 bases). This CDR3 has 15 amino acids. Germline lookup yields CDR1 LGHDT and CDR2 YNNKEL (reference sequence). Trimming stripped 0 bases from V and 3 bases from J, with 9 bases between. CDR3 sequence (DNA): TGTGCCAGCAGCCAAGATCCGACAGACTACAATGAGCAGTTCTTC. Translation gives CASSQDPTDYNEQFF.

This clone appeared a few times. The V call is TRBV9, the J call TRBJ1-6; D not certain. The CDR3 spans 17 residues. Germline loops: CDR1 SGDLS, CDR2 YYNGEE. V was clipped by 0 bases and J by 4 bases, with 14 bases between them. The chain's CDR3 is CASSVDANGNYNSPLHF. CDR3 DNA: TGTGCCAGCAGCGTAGATGCTAACGGGAATTATAATTCACCCCTCCACTTT.

The chain has TRBV5-4 and TRBJ1-2, with D maybe TRBD1 (6 bases). With 0 bases removed from V and 8 bases from J, the gap between germline ends came to 17 bases. This CDR3 is built from 15 residues. Germline CDR1 is SGHNT and CDR2 is YYREEE (reference sequence). The CDR3 spells CASSLVGRGTEGYTF. CDR3 nucleotides: TGTGCCAGCAGCTTGGTTGGCAGGGGCACAGAAGGCTACACCTTC.

The V and J genes are TRBV6-5 and TRBJ1-1; D uncertain. The germline V gene has CDR1 MNHEY and CDR2 SVGAGI. This CDR3 has 14 amino acids. Deletions cut 6 bases from V and 11 bases from J, with 22 bases between. The CDR3 coding sequence is TGTGCCAGCAGCCGCTACCAAATCGATCTCGGGGCTTTCTTT. Amino acids: CASSRYQIDLGAFF.

This chain uses TRBV4-1 with TRBJ2-7, with 12 nucleotides matching TRBD1. Looked up from germline, CDR1 is MGHRA and CDR2 is YSYEKL. The ends lost 4 bases at V and 4 bases at J; junction bases unmatched: 2. The length of the CDR3 is 14 residues. The CDR3 sequence is CASSRDRGLYEQYF. In DNA, the CDR3 is TGCGCCAGCAGCCGGGACAGGGGGCTATACGAGCAGTACTTC.